The 22 T cell receptor beta chains below all came from one sample that was sequenced in a study of tumor and adjacent non-tumor tissue in lung cancer. Three rounds of nested PCR, following a modified ARM-PCR protocol, produced the TCRbeta library. TCRdb re-called the multiplex PCR reads through MiXCR, storing one row per CDR3 protein. Of roughly 150,000 distinct CDR3 sequences detected, approximately 66% appear once; the ten largest clones hold roughly 18%. The template was RNA from unsorted bulk tissue. The sequenced sample consisted of lung tumor tissue. These receptors were obtained from a man aged 55-75 years with small cell lung cancer.

A note on this clonotype: One junction end disagrees with the germline gene, perhaps due to a read error. The CDR3 DNA sequence: TGTGACAGCAGCTTAGCCCCGGTCTACGAGCAGTATTTC. Translating it yields CDSSLAPVYEQYF. The chain recombines TRBV11-1 with TRBJ2-7, with D unresolved. This CDR3 is built from 13 residues. Germline V gene sequence: CDR1 SGHAT, CDR2 FQDESV (reference sequence).

This clonotype occurred a few times. This chain uses TRBV7-2 with TRBJ2-3; D ambiguous. Germline CDR1 SGHTA, CDR2 FQGNSA. The CDR3 totals 14 residues. Trimming left V 5 bases short and J 0 bases short, with 9 bases between. The CDR3 DNA reads as TGTGCCAGCAGCCCGACTGTCAGCACAGATACGCAGTATTTT. Its protein product is CASSPTVSTDTQYF.

Comments on this clonotype: A read error may be the cause here, since a much bigger clone is one base away. The chain couples TRBV6-5 to TRBJ2-2; D remains ambiguous. This CDR3 has 13 residues. Deletions cut 8 bases from V and 4 bases from J, with 11 bases between. Germline V gives CDR1 MNHEY, CDR2 SVGAGI. CDR3: CASQLGPTGELFF. The CDR3 bases are TGTGCCAGCCAACTCGGCCCCACCGGGGAGCTGTTTTTT.

There are a few counts of this clonotype. CDR3 sequence reads: CSARDRDEGYEQYF. The CDR3 nucleotides are TGCAGTGCTAGGGACAGGGATGAGGGCTACGAGCAGTACTTC. V usage is TRBV20-1 and J usage is TRBJ2-7, with TRBD1 matching 8 bases. Trimming took 3 bases from V and 3 from J; bases not matched to a gene: 7. Germline lookup yields CDR1 DFQATT and CDR2 SNEGSKA (reference sequence). This CDR3 spans 14 amino acids.

Details on this clonotype: Being one base from a much bigger clone, this may be a read error. The chain links TRBV12-3 or TRBV12-4 to TRBJ1-2, with a possible D match to TRBD1 (5 bases). The CDR3 consists of 14 residues. Trimming left V 1 base short and J 10 bases short, with 16 bases between. The CDR3 nucleotides are TGTGCCAGCAGTTTAGTGGCAGGGATCCAGGTCTACACCTTC. Translation: CASSLVAGIQVYTF.

This chain uses TRBV7-8 with TRBJ2-7, with 7 bases aligning to TRBD1. This CDR3 has 15 amino acids. CDR1 is SGHVS, CDR2 FQNEAQ, per germline. V shed 5 bases and J 4 bases; nucleotides not matched to a gene: 11. The CDR3 nucleotides read TGTGCCAGCAGCCCGTCCGGGACAGAGTGGTACGAGCAGTACTTC. Encoded protein: CASSPSGTEWYEQYF.

This sequence joins TRBV5-1 and TRBJ2-1, with D uncertain. V lost 3 bases to trimming and J lost 3 bases, with 13 bases between them. The V gene's germline CDR1 is SGHRS and CDR2 YFSETQ. This CDR3 has 15 amino acids. The CDR3 coding sequence is TGCGCCAGCAGCTCGGGCGGTAGTTACTACAATGAGCAGTTCTTC. This translates into CASSSGGSYYNEQFF.

With regard to this clonotype: Germline is not matched at one junction end, which may reflect a read error. The chain employs TRBV4-2 and TRBJ2-3; perhaps TRBD2 as D (6 bases). CDR1 LGHNA and CDR2 YNFKEQ come from the germline V gene. The CDR3 has 15 residues. The CDR3 reads CANSTAGLFTDKQYF. Written as DNA, the CDR3 is TGTGCCAACAGCACGGCGGGGCTTTTCACAGATAAGCAGTATTTT.

This clonotype came up a few times. The chain couples TRBV12-3 or TRBV12-4 to TRBJ2-3; D remains ambiguous. The CDR3 runs to 13 residues. With 10 bases removed from V and 2 bases from J, the gap between germline ends came to 13 bases. Here the CDR3 DNA reads TGTGCCATCACACGAGGAGCCACAGATACGCAGTATTTT. As protein: CAITRGATDTQYF.

Turning to this clonotype: One junction end does not reproduce the germline sequence, and a read error may be involved. This chain links TRBV7-9 with TRBJ1-6; tentatively, D is TRBD1 (6 bases). The CDR3 runs to 14 residues. CDR1 is SEHNR and CDR2 is FQNEAQ in the germline V gene (reference sequence). CDR3 coding DNA: TGTGCCAGCAGCGTAGCAGGGGTGGCATCACCCCTCCACTTT. Its protein product is CASSVAGVASPLHF. Based on the CDR3 plus reference TRBV7-9 and TRBJ1-6, the full variable domain is DTGVSQNPRHKITKRGQNVTFRCDPISEHNRLYWYRQTLGQGPEFLTYFQNEAQLEKSRLLSDRFSAERPKGSFSTLEIQRTEQGDSAMYLCASSVAGVASPLHFGNGTRLTVT.

About this clonotype: This may come from a read error, since a much larger clone is one base off. The chain links TRBV7-8 to TRBJ2-1; TRBD2 might be the D (6 bases). Deletions cut 5 bases from V and 3 bases from J, with 17 bases between. In germline, CDR1 is SGHVS, CDR2 FQNEAQ. The CDR3 totals 16 residues. The CDR3, as DNA: TGTGCCAGCAGCCGAACGACCGGCGGGGACTACAATGAGCAGTTCTTC. Residues: CASSRTTGGDYNEQFF.

This chain joins TRBV6-6 and TRBJ1-1, with TRBD1 identical over 7 bases. This CDR3 region has 13 residues. The V gene's germline CDR1 is MNHNY and CDR2 SVGAGI (reference sequence). The J segment lost 3 bases and the V segment lost 7 bases, leaving 5 bases of the junction unmatched. The CDR3 region is CASKTGSYTEAFF. The DNA for the CDR3 is TGTGCCAGCAAGACAGGGTCATACACTGAAGCTTTCTTT.

This clonotype appeared a single time. The chain uses TRBV28 and TRBJ1-5; D is possibly TRBD1 (5 bases). CDR3 size: 15 residues. The germline V and J ends were trimmed by 2 bases and 5 bases, with 13 bases remaining between them. Germline V gives CDR1 MDHEN, CDR2 SYDVKM. The CDR3 region is CASSLGSGSYQPQHF. The CDR3 DNA reads TGTGCCAGCAGTTTAGGGTCAGGGAGCTATCAGCCCCAGCATTTT. Together with reference TRBV28 and TRBJ1-5, the CDR3 gives the full variable domain: DVKVTQSSRYLVKRTGEKVFLECVQDMDHENMFWYRQDPGLGLRLIYFSYDVKMKEKGDIPEGYSVSREKKERFSLILESASTNQTSMYLCASSLGSGSYQPQHFGDGTRLSIL.

With respect to this clonotype: A read error may be the cause here, since a much bigger clone is one base away. This chain connects TRBV20-1 to TRBJ2-7, with TRBD2 identical over 7 bases. CDR3 size: 14 residues. Germline values: CDR1 DFQATT, CDR2 SNEGSKA (reference sequence). CDR3 coding DNA: TGCAGTGCAAGGGGAGGGCCAAACTCCTACAAGCAGTACTTC. Protein: CSARGGPNSYKQYF.

This clonotype was detected a few times. The rearrangement joins TRBV29-1 to TRBJ2-3; D uncertain. The CDR3 is made up of 12 amino acids. Per germline, CDR1 SQVTM and CDR2 ANQGSEA. Between the trimmed V and J ends, which lost 4 bases and 1 base, there was a span of 6 bases. The CDR3 DNA follows: TGCAGCGTTGCTGCTGGCACAGATACGCAGTATTTT. Translating gives CSVAAGTDTQYF.

Worth noting for this clonotype: A read error is likely, as this CDR3 ends without the conserved phenylalanine or tryptophan. V and J are TRBV30 and TRBJ2-3, with TRBD2 identical over 11 bases. Germline V lookup: CDR1 GTSNPN, CDR2 SVGIG (reference sequence). CDR3 length equals 17 residues. The V gene end was trimmed by 2 bases and the J gene end by 2 bases; junction bases not matched to a gene: 9. The CDR3 loop is CAWSFTRLAGHTDTQYL. As DNA, the CDR3 is TGTGCCTGGAGTTTCACGAGACTAGCGGGACACACAGATACGCAGTATCTT.

In its sample, this clonotype was seen once. This may come from a read error, since a much larger clone is one base off. The chain couples TRBV6-2 or TRBV6-3 to TRBJ2-5; a possible D gene is TRBD2 (6 bases). Germline-derived CDR1 and CDR2 are MNHEY and SVGEGT. The CDR3 contains 12 residues. CDR3 region: CTSSGGLGTQYF. In DNA, the CDR3 is TGTACCAGCAGTGGAGGGCTGGGGACCCAGTACTTC.

This clonotype was seen repeatedly, ten times or more. V usage is TRBV20-1 and J usage is TRBJ1-5; D possibly corresponds to TRBD1 (5 bases). Trimming shortened V by 5 bases and J by 5 bases, and 10 bases separated the two germline ends. The CDR3 consists of 12 residues. CDR1 is DFQATT and CDR2 is SNEGSKA in the germline V gene (reference sequence). CDR3 sequence: CSAGRVDQPQHF. The CDR3 DNA is TGCAGTGCTGGCAGGGTAGATCAGCCCCAGCATTTT.

The chain carries TRBV20-1 and TRBJ2-1; 7 bases are shared with TRBD2. Trimming cost V 8 bases and J 7 bases; bases outside gene matches: 17. Germline V gene data show CDR1 as DFQATT and CDR2 as SNEGSKA (reference sequence). The CDR3 runs to 15 residues. Here the CDR3 reads CSPPPNGGSRNEQFF. The CDR3 region has the DNA TGCAGTCCTCCCCCGAACGGCGGGAGTCGAAATGAGCAGTTCTTC.

Remarks on this clonotype: Possible read error: a much larger clone is one base away. J is TRBJ1-6 and V is TRBV20-1; D not certain. This CDR3 contains 14 residues. The germline V gene has CDR1 DFQATT and CDR2 SNEGSKA (reference sequence). V lost 0 bases, J lost 9 bases, and 12 bases lay in between. This CDR3 is CSARDLRAISPLHF. As DNA, the CDR3 is TGCAGTGCTAGAGACTTGAGAGCCATTTCACCCCTCCACTTT.

Details on this clonotype: One junction end does not reproduce the germline sequence, and a read error may be involved. The J gene is TRBJ2-1, the V gene TRBV11-2; D is unclear. Germline V CDR1 and CDR2: SGHAT, FQNNGV. The CDR3 contains 13 residues. The CDR3 is CASSFVPNKEQFF. The CDR3 DNA sequence: TGTGCTAGCAGCTTCGTGCCCAACAAAGAGCAGTTCTTC.

Concerning this clonotype itself: At one of its ends the junction is not consistent with the germline gene, which may arise from a read error. The V call is TRBV11-2, the J call TRBJ2-7, with 7 bases aligning to TRBD1. Germline V gives CDR1 SGHAT, CDR2 FQNNGV. CDR3 length: 14 residues. CDR3 sequence reads: CASSSTGSPYEHYF. CDR3 DNA: TGTGCCAGCAGCTCGACAGGGTCCCCCTACGAGCACTACTTC.